The source of this T cell receptor (beta chain) is a study of response to subunit inactivated influenza vaccine (dated by TCRdb to 2016 to 2018). About the investigation overall: Deep quantitative T cell receptor repertoire profiling was used in the study to track responses to a trivalent subunit inactivated influenza vaccine.

The protocol used for the library was RT-PCR. Sequencing took place on an Illumina HiSeq 2500. The public reads were reanalyzed by TCRdb: fastp trimming at Q25, MiXCR alignment, in-frame beta chains only. Merged by CDR3 protein, the rows form single entries marked with the most common genes and DNA. Here the sample has 600,000 to 850,000 distinct CDR3 sequences; around 15% occur a single time. The ten top clones hold 7.6% of the sample. Taken from cysteine to phenylalanine, the CDR3 has 14 residues. The entry retains the CDR3 DNA only, 42 bases that are in frame from base 1. From the germline V gene, CDR1 is SGHTA and CDR2 is FQGNSA. Trimming takes 1 base from V and 7 bases from J, and the germline ends sit 11 bases apart. The table lists this clonotype with many counts. There is no known antigen for this receptor. There are no base qualities to consult, and no much larger clone falls within one base.

Study-wide conclusions, independent of this receptor: The authors suggested that each seasonal influenza vaccination may recruit only a limited number of new T cells.

The sequenced sample was PBMCs from blood, obtained around 15 days before vaccination. Recombination connected TRBV7-2 to TRBJ1-5; the best D guess is TRBD1, with 6 bases matching. The receptor was isolated from a man aged 45 to 65 who received an inactivated influenza vaccine. Donor details come from another sample of the same person, matched by shared clones. This receptor carries the CDR3 CASSLDRVGQPQHF. The base sequence is TGTGCCAGCAGCTTAGACAGGGTGGGCCAGCCCCAGCATTTT.